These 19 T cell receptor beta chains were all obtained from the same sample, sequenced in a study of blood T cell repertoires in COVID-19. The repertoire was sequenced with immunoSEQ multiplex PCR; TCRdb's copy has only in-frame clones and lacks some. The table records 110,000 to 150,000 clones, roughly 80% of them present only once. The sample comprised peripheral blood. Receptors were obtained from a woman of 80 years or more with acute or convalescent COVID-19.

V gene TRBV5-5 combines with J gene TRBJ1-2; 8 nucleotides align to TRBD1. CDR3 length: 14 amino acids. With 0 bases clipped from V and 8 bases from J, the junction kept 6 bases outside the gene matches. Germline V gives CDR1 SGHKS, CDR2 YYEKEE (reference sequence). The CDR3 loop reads CASSLAGGQGGYTF. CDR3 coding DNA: TGTGCCAGCAGCTTGGCCGGTGGACAGGGAGGCTACACCTTC.

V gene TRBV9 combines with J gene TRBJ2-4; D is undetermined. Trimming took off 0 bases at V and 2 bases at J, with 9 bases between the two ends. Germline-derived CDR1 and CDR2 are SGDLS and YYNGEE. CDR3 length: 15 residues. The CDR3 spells CASSVESGSKNIQYF. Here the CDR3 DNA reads TGTGCCAGCAGCGTAGAATCCGGGTCCAAAAACATTCAGTACTTC.

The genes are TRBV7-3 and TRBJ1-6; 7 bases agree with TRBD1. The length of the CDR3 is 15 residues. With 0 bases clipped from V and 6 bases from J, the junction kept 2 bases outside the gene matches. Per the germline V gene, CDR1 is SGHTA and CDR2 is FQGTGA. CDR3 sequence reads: CASSLTGGSNSPLHF. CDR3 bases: TGTGCCAGCAGCTTAACAGGGGGCAGTAATTCACCCCTCCACTTT.

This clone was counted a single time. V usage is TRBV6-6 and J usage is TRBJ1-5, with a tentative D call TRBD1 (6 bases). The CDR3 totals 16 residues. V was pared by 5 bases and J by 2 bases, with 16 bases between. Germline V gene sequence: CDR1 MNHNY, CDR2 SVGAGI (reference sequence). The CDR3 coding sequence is TGTGCCAGCAGTCCCCCGGGACACTCCGGCAATCAGCCCCAGCATTTT. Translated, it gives CASSPPGHSGNQPQHF.

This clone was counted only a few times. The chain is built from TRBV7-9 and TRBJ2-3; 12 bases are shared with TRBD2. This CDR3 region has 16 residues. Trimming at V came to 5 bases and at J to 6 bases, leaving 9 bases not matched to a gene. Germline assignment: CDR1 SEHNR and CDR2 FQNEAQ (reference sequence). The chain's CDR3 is CASSPRGTSGWDTQYF. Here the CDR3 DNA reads TGTGCCAGCAGCCCGAGAGGGACTAGCGGGTGGGATACGCAGTATTTT.

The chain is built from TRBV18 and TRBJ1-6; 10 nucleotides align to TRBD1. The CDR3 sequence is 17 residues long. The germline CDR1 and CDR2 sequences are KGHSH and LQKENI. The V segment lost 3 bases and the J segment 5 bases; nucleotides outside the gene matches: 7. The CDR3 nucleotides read TGTGCCAGCTCACCTAGACAGGGGGCGCGAGATAATTCACCCCTCCACTTT. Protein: CASSPRQGARDNSPLHF. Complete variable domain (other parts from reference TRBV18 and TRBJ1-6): NAGVMQNPRHLVRRRGQEARLRCSPMKGHSHVYWYRQLPEEGLKFMVYLQKENIIDESGMPKERFSAEFPKEGPSILRIQQVVRGDSAAYFCASSPRQGARDNSPLHFGNGTRLTVT.

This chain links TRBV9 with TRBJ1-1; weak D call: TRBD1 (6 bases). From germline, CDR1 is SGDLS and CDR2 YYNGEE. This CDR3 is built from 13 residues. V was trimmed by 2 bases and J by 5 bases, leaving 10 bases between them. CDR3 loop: CASSVSRGTEAFF. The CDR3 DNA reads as TGTGCCAGCAGCGTTTCGAGGGGGACTGAAGCTTTCTTT.

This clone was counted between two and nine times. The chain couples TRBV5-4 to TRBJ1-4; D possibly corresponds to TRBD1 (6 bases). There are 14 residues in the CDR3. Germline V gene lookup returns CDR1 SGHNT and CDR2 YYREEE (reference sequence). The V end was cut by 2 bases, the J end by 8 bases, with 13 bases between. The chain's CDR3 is CASSFSGTLEKLFF. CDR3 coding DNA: TGTGCCAGCAGCTTCTCCGGGACACTGGAAAAACTGTTTTTT.

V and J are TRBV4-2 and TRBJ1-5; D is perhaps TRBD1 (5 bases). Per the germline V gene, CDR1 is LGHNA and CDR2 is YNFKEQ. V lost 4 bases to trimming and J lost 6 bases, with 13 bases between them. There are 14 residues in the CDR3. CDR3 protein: CASSPLPGVQPQHF. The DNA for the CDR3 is TGTGCCAGCAGCCCCCTCCCGGGGGTTCAGCCCCAGCATTTT.

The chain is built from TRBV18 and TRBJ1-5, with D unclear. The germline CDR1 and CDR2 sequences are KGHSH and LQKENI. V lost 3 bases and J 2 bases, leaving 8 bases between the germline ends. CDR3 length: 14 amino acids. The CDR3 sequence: CASSPISGNQPQHF. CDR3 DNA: TGTGCCAGCTCACCGATTTCGGGCAATCAGCCCCAGCATTTT.

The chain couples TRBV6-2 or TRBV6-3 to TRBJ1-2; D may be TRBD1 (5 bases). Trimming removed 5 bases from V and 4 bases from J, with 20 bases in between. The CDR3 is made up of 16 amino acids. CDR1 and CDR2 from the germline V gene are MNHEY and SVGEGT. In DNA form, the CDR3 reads TGTGCCAGCAGTCGGTCTTCAGGGAATCTTGGCTATGGCTACACCTTC. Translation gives CASSRSSGNLGYGYTF.

The CDR3 DNA follows: TGCGCCAGCAGCCAAGAAGGGGGCCGCAATCAGCCCCAGCATTTT. Its protein is CASSQEGGRNQPQHF. The chain uses TRBV4-1 and TRBJ1-5; 7 bases are a match to TRBD1. Germline-derived CDR1 and CDR2 are MGHRA and YSYEKL. This CDR3 is built from 15 residues. J was trimmed by 2 bases and V by 0 bases; bases with no gene match: 1.

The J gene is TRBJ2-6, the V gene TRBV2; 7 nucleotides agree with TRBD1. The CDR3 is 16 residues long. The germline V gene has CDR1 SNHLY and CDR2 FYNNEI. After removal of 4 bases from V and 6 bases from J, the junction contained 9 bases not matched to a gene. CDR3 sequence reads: CASSGQGWWEANVLTF. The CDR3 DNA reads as TGTGCCAGCAGTGGACAGGGTTGGTGGGAGGCCAACGTCCTGACTTTC.

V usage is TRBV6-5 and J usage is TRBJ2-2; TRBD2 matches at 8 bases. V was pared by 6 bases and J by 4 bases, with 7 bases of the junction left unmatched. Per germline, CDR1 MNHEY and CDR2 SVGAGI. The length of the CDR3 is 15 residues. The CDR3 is CASRAGGAGTGELFF. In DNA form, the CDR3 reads TGTGCCAGCAGGGCGGGGGGTGCGGGCACCGGGGAGCTGTTTTTT.

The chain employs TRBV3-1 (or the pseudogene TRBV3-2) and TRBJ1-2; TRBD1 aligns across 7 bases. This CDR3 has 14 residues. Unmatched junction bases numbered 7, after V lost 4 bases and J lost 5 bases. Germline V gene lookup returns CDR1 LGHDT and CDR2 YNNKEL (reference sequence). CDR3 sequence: CASSPRTGSYGYTF. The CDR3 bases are TGTGCCAGCAGCCCGAGGACAGGCAGTTATGGCTACACCTTC.

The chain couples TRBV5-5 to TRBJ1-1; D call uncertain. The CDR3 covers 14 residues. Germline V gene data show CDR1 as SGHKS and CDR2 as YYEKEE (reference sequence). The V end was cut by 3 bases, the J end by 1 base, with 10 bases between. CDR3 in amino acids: CASSSSRGNTEAFF. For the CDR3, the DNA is TGTGCCAGCAGCTCCAGCCGGGGGAACACTGAAGCTTTCTTT.

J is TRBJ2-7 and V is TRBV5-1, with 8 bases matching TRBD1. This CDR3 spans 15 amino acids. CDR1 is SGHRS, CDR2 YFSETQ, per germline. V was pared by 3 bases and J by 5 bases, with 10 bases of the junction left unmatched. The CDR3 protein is CASSSQGALRNEQYF. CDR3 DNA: TGCGCCAGCAGCTCCCAGGGGGCATTAAGAAACGAGCAGTACTTC.

The CDR3 reads CASSERTDRGDTQYF. In DNA, the CDR3 is TGCGCCAGCAGCGAAAGGACCGATCGGGGGGATACGCAGTATTTT. The chain carries TRBV5-1 and TRBJ2-3, with a possible D match to TRBD2 (6 bases). The CDR3 extends over 15 amino acids. Per germline, CDR1 SGHRS and CDR2 YFSETQ. Trimming took 4 bases from V and 6 from J, leaving 18 bases between them.

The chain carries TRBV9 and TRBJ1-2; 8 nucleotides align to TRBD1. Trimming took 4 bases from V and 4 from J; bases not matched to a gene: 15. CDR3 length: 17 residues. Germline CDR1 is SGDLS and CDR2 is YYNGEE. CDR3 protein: CASSSGTGGALSYGYTF. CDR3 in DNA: TGTGCCAGCAGCTCCGGGACAGGAGGGGCCCTGTCCTATGGCTACACCTTC.